Here is one T cell receptor beta chain with its context. The sample comes from a study of blood T cell repertoires in COVID-19. The CDR3 loop spans 14 amino acids. Trimming took 5 bases from V and 5 from J; bases not matched to a gene: 8. The germline CDR1 and CDR2 sequences are SGHVS and FQNEAQ. The data were produced by immunoSEQ multiplex PCR, yet TCRdb's version contains in-frame clones alone and is incomplete. This table has about 170,000 clones, approximately 91% appearing once. The sample was peripheral blood. The TCR comes from a man younger than 35 with COVID-19, enrolled during active disease. The chain is built from TRBV7-8 and TRBJ1-2; 7 nucleotides line up with TRBD1. The CDR3 DNA reads TGTGCCAGCAGCCCCGGACAGGACCCGTATGGCTACACCTTC. Translating it yields CASSPGQDPYGYTF.